This TCR beta chain was found in a study of blood T cells in healthy people across ages. Primers used in a second PCR of roughly 6 to 11 cycles were a sample-barcoded 5' primer and a J-beta primer mix. TCRdb itself ran the 5' RACE reads through MiXCR, one entry per CDR3 protein. The sample holds around 900,000 distinct CDR3 sequences, roughly half seen once. CDR1 and CDR2 (germline): DFQATT, SNEGSKA (reference sequence). J gave up 3 bases and V 1 base, and 4 bases lay outside the gene matches. The CDR3 has 14 amino acids. This clonotype was found a few times. The sequence came from a woman in her sixties in good health. The sample was blood. The chain has TRBV20-1 and TRBJ2-3, with 7 bases that match TRBD2. CDR3 amino acids: CSARVVGRTDTQYF. The DNA of the CDR3 is TGCAGTGCTAGAGTTGTCGGGAGGACAGATACGCAGTATTTT.